A selection of T cell receptor beta chains follows, all from one sample in a study of Ad26.COV2.S vaccination and SARS-CoV-2 variants. The data were produced by immunoSEQ multiplex PCR, yet TCRdb's version contains in-frame clones alone and is incomplete. The repertoire holds about 390,000 clones, with 80% to 95% as singletons. The source material was peripheral blood, sampled in a trial of Ad26.COV2.S vaccine versus placebo. Receptors were obtained from a person between 18 and 65 years old who received the Ad26.COV2.S COVID-19 vaccine or a placebo. Each CDR3 is given with its conserved first and last residue. D genes are given only for firm matches. Clone sizes are given selectively: once, few, many, or a class where the clone is expanded.

abundance	j_gene	d_gene	v_gene	CDR3aa	CDR3nt
few	TRBJ1-3	.	TRBV13	CASSLGGPWSGNTIYF	TGTGCCAGCAGCTTAGGAGGGCCGTGGTCCGGAAACACCATATATTTT
once	TRBJ2-7	TRBD2	TRBV18	CASSPALAVGYEQYF	TGTGCCAGCTCACCAGCCCTAGCGGTTGGGTACGAGCAGTACTTC
.	TRBJ2-7	.	TRBV11-2	CASSFGSYEQYF	TGTGCCAGCAGCTTTGGGTCCTACGAGCAGTACTTC
once	TRBJ2-7	.	TRBV27	CASSLLGSTYEQYF	TGTGCCAGCAGTTTACTGGGTTCCACCTACGAGCAGTACTTC
.	TRBJ1-6	.	TRBV5-5	CASSSGAGDNSPLHF	TGTGCCAGCAGCTCGGGGGCAGGGGATAATTCACCCCTCCACTTT
once	TRBJ1-3	.	TRBV5-1	CASSLVGFGNTIYF	TGCGCCAGCAGCTTGGTGGGGTTCGGAAACACCATATATTTT
.	TRBJ1-1	TRBD1	TRBV19	CASSKETGLNTEAFF	TGTGCCAGTAGTAAAGAGACAGGGCTGAACACTGAAGCTTTCTTT
.	TRBJ1-2	.	TRBV6-5	CASSLNSGRYGYTF	TGTGCCAGCAGTTTGAATTCAGGCAGATATGGCTACACCTTC
.	TRBJ2-5	.	TRBV28	CASSFFETQYF	TGTGCCAGCAGTTTCTTTGAAACCCAGTACTTC
.	TRBJ1-5	.	TRBV27	CASSLSQGHQPQHF	TGTGCCAGCAGTTTATCGCAGGGTCATCAGCCCCAGCATTTT
.	TRBJ2-5	.	TRBV4-1	CASSQVFIEVETQYF	TGCGCCAGCAGCCAAGTCTTTATAGAAGTCGAGACCCAGTACTTC
.	TRBJ2-5	.	TRBV7-9	CASSFSRTDQYF	TGTGCCAGCAGCTTTAGTCGCACGGACCAGTACTTC
.	TRBJ2-5	TRBD1	TRBV7-8	CASSPRPGQGSRETQYF	TGTGCCAGCAGCCCCCGCCCGGGACAGGGGTCGAGGGAGACCCAGTACTTC
.	TRBJ2-7	TRBD2	TRBV5-6	CASSLAAGGRWYEQYF	TGTGCCAGCAGCTTGGCTGCGGGGGGGCGTTGGTACGAGCAGTACTTC
.	TRBJ2-1	.	TRBV2	CASYFRDPQNNEQFF	TGTGCCAGCTATTTCCGGGATCCCCAAAACAATGAGCAGTTCTTC
.	TRBJ1-3	.	TRBV28	CASKTGTVFSGNTIYF	TGTGCCAGCAAAACCGGGACGGTGTTCTCTGGAAACACCATATATTTT
.	TRBJ2-6	TRBD2	TRBV5-1	CASSGPGLDLPGANVLTF	TGCGCCAGCAGCGGACCGGGACTAGACCTGCCTGGGGCCAACGTCCTGACTTTC
.	TRBJ1-1	.	TRBV28	CASSYQRESTEAFF	TGTGCCAGCAGTTACCAGAGGGAGAGCACTGAAGCTTTCTTT
.	TRBJ2-1	.	TRBV10-1	CASSESHRLGEIDEQFF	TGCGCCAGCAGTGAGTCTCACAGACTCGGGGAGATCGATGAGCAGTTCTTC
.	TRBJ1-5	.	TRBV11-3	CASRLRVSGQPQHF	TGTGCCAGCAGACTCCGGGTAAGTGGACAGCCCCAGCATTTT
.	TRBJ2-3	.	TRBV28	CATRTETDTQYF	TGTGCCACGAGGACAGAAACAGATACGCAGTATTTT
.	TRBJ2-6	.	TRBV6-6	CASSYWIAGANVLTF	TGTGCCAGCAGTTATTGGATAGCTGGGGCCAACGTCCTGACTTTC